The 21 T cell receptor beta chains listed next were all sequenced from one sample in a study of T-cell reconstitution after alpha-beta-depleted transplantation in children. A library of TCRbeta sequences, prepared with unique molecular identifiers, was generated. Each CDR3 protein gets one entry after TCRdb re-called the PCR reads with MiXCR. The table records 900,000 or so distinct CDR3 sequences, 16% of them present only once. Here the sequenced sample was PBMCs, mostly from graft donor cells, taken 360 days after TCRalphabeta/CD19-depleted stem cell transplant. The source of these receptors is a male patient younger than 18 who had a stem cell transplant for acute lymphoblastic leukemia, so the T cells may come from the graft donor.

The chain joins TRBV7-8 to TRBJ2-5; D might be TRBD1 (6 bases). V was shortened by 4 bases and J by 5 bases, with 11 bases between the two germline ends. Germline loops: CDR1 SGHVS, CDR2 FQNEAQ. CDR3 length: 13 amino acids. The CDR3 DNA reads as TGTGCCAGCAGCTCCCTGGGGGCTGAGACCCAGTACTTC. Translation: CASSSLGAETQYF.

In its sample, this clonotype was seen many times. The V and J genes are TRBV13 and TRBJ2-3; 14 bases are shared with TRBD2. This CDR3 contains 17 residues. The germline gives CDR1 PRHDT, CDR2 FYEKMQ (reference sequence). The V gene end was trimmed by 3 bases and the J gene end by 2 bases; junction bases not matched to a gene: 4. The CDR3 DNA sequence: TGTGCCAGCAGCTTCGGGACTAGCGGGAGACACACAGATACGCAGTATTTT. Encoded protein: CASSFGTSGRHTDTQYF.

The chain joins TRBV4-2 to TRBJ2-7; possibly TRBD1 or TRBD2 for D (6 bases each). Trimming stripped 4 bases from V and 3 bases from J, with 25 bases between. CDR3 length: 18 amino acids. CDR1 LGHNA and CDR2 YNFKEQ come from the germline V gene. CDR3 protein: CASSPMGPRGATGYEQYF. The CDR3 coding sequence is TGTGCCAGCAGCCCCATGGGACCGAGGGGGGCCACCGGCTACGAGCAGTACTTC.

V gene TRBV2 combines with J gene TRBJ2-7, with D unresolved. V shed 7 bases and J shed 0 bases, with 10 bases lying between them. This CDR3 has 13 residues. Germline lookup yields CDR1 SNHLY and CDR2 FYNNEI. CDR3 sequence (DNA): TGTGCCAGCACTCAGACCCACTCCTACGAGCAGTACTTC. Protein product: CASTQTHSYEQYF.

The chain joins TRBV20-1 to TRBJ1-1, with D possibly TRBD1 on 5 matching bases. Trimming pared 1 base from V and 1 base from J, leaving 10 bases between. CDR1 and CDR2 (germline): DFQATT, SNEGSKA (reference sequence). The CDR3 totals 14 residues. In nucleotides, the CDR3 is TGCAGTGCTAGAGCCCCAAGGGGGAACACTGAAGCTTTCTTT. This codes for CSARAPRGNTEAFF.

The chain has TRBV11-2 and TRBJ2-2; no firm D call. Germline CDR1 and CDR2: SGHAT and FQNNGV. Trimming removed 0 bases from V and 1 base from J, with 12 bases in between. The CDR3 loop spans 17 amino acids. The CDR3 coding sequence is TGTGCCAGCAGCTTAGAACCGCTAATTAGGAACACCGGGGAGCTGTTTTTT. The encoded protein is CASSLEPLIRNTGELFF. The full variable domain, its missing parts supplied by reference TRBV11-2 and TRBJ2-2, is EAGVAQSPRYKIIEKRQSVAFWCNPISGHATLYWYQQILGQGPKLLIQFQNNGVVDDSQLPKDRFSAERLKGVDSTLKIQPAKLEDSAVYLCASSLEPLIRNTGELFFGEGSRLTVL.

CDR3 amino acids: CASSFLGGTEAFF. Here the CDR3 DNA reads TGCGCCAGCAGCTTTCTCGGGGGAACTGAAGCTTTCTTT. V and J are TRBV5-1 and TRBJ1-1; weak D call: TRBD1 (5 bases). The CDR3 length is 13 residues. Germline V CDR1 and CDR2: SGHRS, YFSETQ. With 2 bases removed from V and 5 bases from J, the gap between germline ends came to 10 bases.

In its sample, this clonotype was seen many times. The chain uses TRBV12-3 or TRBV12-4 and TRBJ2-1; possible D gene TRBD1, 5 bases. Trimming pared 4 bases from V and 8 bases from J, leaving 18 bases between. The CDR3 sequence is 15 residues long. The CDR3 region is CASSWPGNRIHEQFF. For the CDR3, the DNA is TGTGCCAGCAGTTGGCCAGGGAACCGTATTCATGAGCAGTTCTTC.

This clonotype was counted only a few times. The chain has TRBV5-1 and TRBJ2-1, with TRBD2 as a possible D gene (6 bases). This CDR3 region has 16 residues. Germline CDR1 and CDR2: SGHRS and YFSETQ. V was pared by 0 bases and J by 0 bases, with 10 bases between. In DNA form, the CDR3 reads TGCGCCAGCAGCTTGGGAGCGGGTGACTCCTACAATGAGCAGTTCTTC. Translated, it gives CASSLGAGDSYNEQFF.

The V and J genes are TRBV20-1 and TRBJ1-1; 7 bases agree with TRBD1. Germline V gives CDR1 DFQATT, CDR2 SNEGSKA (reference sequence). The CDR3 has 12 amino acids. The V segment lost 7 bases and the J segment 5 bases; nucleotides outside the gene matches: 7. CDR3 loop: CSVKDRATEAFF. The CDR3 coding sequence is TGCAGTGTGAAAGACAGGGCGACTGAAGCTTTCTTT.

This clonotype showed up just once. The V call is TRBV7-8, the J call TRBJ2-1; the match to TRBD2 covers 12 bases. The CDR3 spans 17 residues. V lost 5 bases, J lost 6 bases, and 11 bases stayed unmatched. Germline CDR1 and CDR2: SGHVS and FQNEAQ. The CDR3 is CASSTRTSGAPRNEQFF. Here the CDR3 DNA reads TGTGCCAGCAGCACTCGGACTAGCGGGGCTCCTCGCAATGAGCAGTTCTTC. The variable domain in full, completed from reference TRBV7-8 and TRBJ2-1, reads GAGVSQSPRYKVAKRGQDVALRCDPISGHVSLFWYQQALGQGPEFLTYFQNEAQLDKSGLPSDRFFAERPEGSVSTLKIQRTQQEDSAVYLCASSTRTSGAPRNEQFFGPGTRLTVL.

The chain joins TRBV5-8 to TRBJ2-7; 9 positions agree with TRBD1. V gave up 4 bases and J gave up 4 bases; unmatched junction bases: 9. The CDR3 covers 15 residues. CDR1 is SGHTS, CDR2 YDEGEE, per germline. CDR3 nucleotides: TGTGCCAGCAGCCAAGGGGGACAGGGAGCGTACGAGCAGTACTTC. This sequence encodes CASSQGGQGAYEQYF.

V usage is TRBV12-3 or TRBV12-4 and J usage is TRBJ2-1, with D possibly TRBD2 on 5 matching bases. Trimming left V 3 bases short and J 3 bases short, with 9 bases between. The CDR3 consists of 14 residues. CDR3 in DNA: TGTGCCAGCAGTTTTGAGGGCTTCTACAATGAGCAGTTCTTC. Amino acid sequence: CASSFEGFYNEQFF.

The chain recombines TRBV5-1 with TRBJ1-1; TRBD1 matches 8 bases. The length of the CDR3 is 14 residues. Trimming removed 1 base from V and 6 bases from J; junction bases left unmatched: 5. In germline, CDR1 is SGHRS, CDR2 YFSETQ. The CDR3 protein is CASSLRTGSAEAFF. As DNA, the CDR3 is TGCGCCAGCAGCTTGCGGACAGGGAGCGCTGAAGCTTTCTTT.

The rearrangement links TRBV7-6 to TRBJ2-2, with a tentative D call TRBD2 (6 bases). Per germline, CDR1 SGHVS and CDR2 FNYEAQ. The CDR3 runs to 14 residues. V was shortened by 8 bases and J by 5 bases, with 15 bases between the two germline ends. DNA of the CDR3: TGTGCCAGCCGCCAACTTAGCGGTACCGGGGAGCTGTTTTTT. This translates into CASRQLSGTGELFF.

This clonotype has ten or more counts. The CDR3 nucleotides are TGTGCCAGCAGCCTAATTACCAGACGACAAGAGACCCAGTACTTC. Its translation is CASSLITRRQETQYF. V usage is TRBV7-2 and J usage is TRBJ2-5; D is undetermined. The CDR3 sequence is 15 residues long. Germline lookup yields CDR1 SGHTA and CDR2 FQGNSA. V was cut by 5 bases and J by 2 bases, with 15 bases left in between. The full variable domain, its missing parts supplied by reference TRBV7-2 and TRBJ2-5, is GAGVSQSPSNKVTEKGKDVELRCDPISGHTALYWYRQSLGQGLEFLIYFQGNSAPDKSGLPSDRFSAERTGGSVSTLTIQRTQQEDSAVYLCASSLITRRQETQYFGPGTRLLVL.

This clonotype was counted only a few times. The chain carries TRBV10-3 and TRBJ2-1, with D perhaps matching TRBD1 (5 bases). The germline V gene encodes CDR1 ENHRY and CDR2 SYGVKD. Trimming left V 8 bases short and J 2 bases short, with 10 bases between. The CDR3 has 13 amino acids. The CDR3 nucleotides are TGTGCCATCGGAACAGGCCCCTACAATGAGCAGTTCTTC. This encodes CAIGTGPYNEQFF.

The V and J genes are TRBV18 and TRBJ2-7, with D tentatively TRBD1 (5 bases). This CDR3 contains 15 residues. Trimming took 4 bases from V and 3 from J, leaving 16 bases between them. The germline gives CDR1 KGHSH, CDR2 LQKENI. CDR3 in DNA: TGTGCCAGCTCACGCCTTGAAGGGGCAGGCTACGAGCAGTACTTC. This encodes CASSRLEGAGYEQYF.

This clonotype has just a few counts. This chain uses TRBV29-1 with TRBJ2-7; D not certain. The CDR3 has 14 residues. The ends were cut back, 7 bases at V and 0 bases at J, with 16 bases in the middle. Per germline, CDR1 SQVTM and CDR2 ANQGSEA. The CDR3 region has the DNA TGCAGCGCTAGAACAAGACACAGCTCCTACGAGCAGTACTTC. It translates to CSARTRHSSYEQYF.

This chain links TRBV5-1 with TRBJ2-1, with 7 nucleotides matching TRBD1. CDR1 is SGHRS and CDR2 is YFSETQ in the germline V gene. The CDR3 has 14 amino acids. The junction had 6 bases not matched to a gene; V was cut back by 3 bases and J by 6 bases. The CDR3 sequence: CASSSQTGFNEQFF. The CDR3 coding sequence is TGCGCCAGCAGCTCCCAGACAGGGTTCAATGAGCAGTTCTTC.

This clonotype appeared a few times. This chain uses TRBV20-1 with TRBJ2-5; no definite D call. V shed 3 bases and J shed 7 bases, with 18 bases lying between them. This CDR3 has 14 amino acids. Germline V gene sequence: CDR1 DFQATT, CDR2 SNEGSKA (reference sequence). CDR3 sequence: CSASDDPPHVTQYF. In DNA form, the CDR3 reads TGCAGTGCTAGTGATGACCCTCCGCATGTGACCCAGTACTTC.